Reported below is one TCR beta chain. These data belong to a study of patients and donors after allogeneic stem cell transplantation. The CDR3 has 17 amino acids. V dropped 5 bases and J dropped 8; count of bases not matched to a gene: 17. Germline loops: CDR1 LGHNA, CDR2 YNFKEQ. TCRdb recomputed calls from the RT-PCR reads with MiXCR, one row per CDR3 protein. The sample has some 200,000 distinct CDR3 sequences, 35% to 50% seen once. The chain combines TRBV4-2 with TRBJ2-1, with TRBD2 identical over 8 bases. This TCR came from a human donor who was either an allogeneic HSCT recipient or a stem cell or donor lymphocyte infusion donor (not recorded which). It is not recorded whose cells these are; they may come from a transplant donor. The material sequenced was blood, either unsorted or a sorted T cell fraction (not recorded which). The CDR3 region is CASSANRAGEVPHEQFF. For the CDR3, the DNA is TGTGCCAGCAGCGCGAACCGAGCGGGAGAAGTACCCCATGAGCAGTTCTTC.